What follows are 25 T cell receptor beta chains derived from one specimen sequenced in a study of blood T cell repertoires in COVID-19. The repertoire was sequenced with immunoSEQ multiplex PCR; TCRdb's copy has only in-frame clones and lacks some. Here the sample spans 150,000 to 160,000 clones, approximately 80% being singletons. Sequenced: peripheral blood. These receptors were collected from a woman aged 55-69 years with acute or convalescent COVID-19.

This clone was detected only once. This chain joins TRBV9 and TRBJ1-5; possible D gene TRBD1, 5 bases. The germline V gene has CDR1 SGDLS and CDR2 YYNGEE. This CDR3 has 16 residues. V was pared by 2 bases and J by 5 bases, with 17 bases between. The CDR3 protein is CASSVGGANLDQPQHF. The CDR3 DNA is TGTGCCAGCAGCGTGGGAGGGGCCAACCTTGATCAGCCCCAGCATTTT.

The V and J genes are TRBV5-5 and TRBJ1-2; D may be TRBD1 (5 bases). CDR3 length: 15 residues. Between the trimmed V and J ends, which lost 4 bases and 2 bases, there was a span of 15 bases. CDR1 SGHKS and CDR2 YYEKEE come from the germline V gene (reference sequence). The CDR3 protein is CASSQALGGNYGYTF. Written as DNA, the CDR3 is TGTGCCAGCAGCCAGGCTCTGGGGGGAAACTATGGCTACACCTTC.

V and J are TRBV5-1 and TRBJ1-3; no clear D. Trimming cost V 0 bases and J 8 bases, with 15 bases left between them. Germline loops: CDR1 SGHRS, CDR2 YFSETQ. The CDR3 extends over 15 amino acids. CDR3 nucleotide sequence: TGCGCCAGCAGCTTGGCCGCCGGAGTTCGGGACACCATATATTTT. Protein product: CASSLAAGVRDTIYF.

The V call is TRBV5-1, the J call TRBJ2-3; no reliable D call. From germline, CDR1 is SGHRS and CDR2 YFSETQ. The CDR3 runs to 14 residues. Trimming took off 3 bases at V and 1 base at J, with 9 bases between the two ends. The CDR3 DNA reads TGCGCCAGCAGCTGGGCCGGCCGCACAGATACGCAGTATTTT. Its translation is CASSWAGRTDTQYF.

CDR3 in amino acids: CASSPVAGTGELFF. The CDR3 coding sequence is TGTGCCAGCTCACCAGTGGCAGGGACCGGGGAGCTGTTTTTT. This chain joins TRBV18 and TRBJ2-2, with D maybe TRBD1 (5 bases). Between the trimmed V and J ends, which lost 2 bases and 5 bases, there was a span of 9 bases. Per germline, CDR1 KGHSH and CDR2 LQKENI. The CDR3 length is 14 residues.

CDR3 nucleotides: TGTGCCAGAAGCGTGTCAAGCCCCGCGGACAGGAAGGGGTGGAGTACTGAAGCTTTCTTT. Protein: CARSVSSPADRKGWSTEAFF. This chain joins TRBV5-3 and TRBJ1-1; 7 bases fit TRBD1. TRBV5-3 falls under the ORF class, with uncertain function. The CDR3 consists of 20 residues. The ends lost 4 bases at V and 5 bases at J; junction bases unmatched: 26.

The chain links TRBV2 to TRBJ2-3; 9 nucleotides match TRBD2. The CDR3 runs to 15 residues. J gave up 0 bases and V 4 bases, and 2 bases lay outside the gene matches. Germline V gene lookup returns CDR1 SNHLY and CDR2 FYNNEI. The CDR3 sequence is CASSVGLASTDTQYF. CDR3 coding DNA: TGTGCCAGCAGTGTGGGACTAGCTAGCACAGATACGCAGTATTTT.

This chain connects TRBV20-1 to TRBJ1-2; 11 bases are a match to TRBD1. This CDR3 spans 16 amino acids. The germline V gene has CDR1 DFQATT and CDR2 SNEGSKA (reference sequence). Trimming cost V 6 bases and J 1 base; bases outside gene matches: 10. In nucleotides, the CDR3 is TGCAGTGCAAGTCCCGGGACAGGGGGTGGTAACTATGGCTACACCTTC. It specifies CSASPGTGGGNYGYTF.

The chain uses TRBV9 and TRBJ2-1, with 7 bases aligning to TRBD2. Germline CDR1 is SGDLS and CDR2 is YYNGEE. Trimming took 4 bases from V and 5 from J; bases not matched to a gene: 9. This CDR3 comprises 15 residues. The CDR3 DNA reads TGTGCCAGCAGCCCCTTGGGGGGGAGCAACAATGAGCAGTTCTTC. This encodes CASSPLGGSNNEQFF.

This clone is a singleton in its sample. A read error may account for a junction end that differs from germline. The chain has TRBV7-9 and TRBJ2-1, with D uncertain. The CDR3 extends over 14 amino acids. Looked up from germline, CDR1 is SEHNR and CDR2 is FQNEAQ (reference sequence). Written as DNA, the CDR3 is TGTGCCGGCAGCCAGGTTCCTTCCTACAATGAGCAGTTCTTC. Its protein is CAGSQVPSYNEQFF.

This rearrangement joins TRBV2 to TRBJ1-4; TRBD1 matches 8 bases. V shed 4 bases and J 0 bases; nucleotides not matched to a gene: 4. The CDR3 consists of 16 residues. Germline CDR1 SNHLY, CDR2 FYNNEI. In DNA, the CDR3 is TGTGCCAGCAGTGGACAGGGGCCGGCAACTAATGAAAAACTGTTTTTT. This codes for CASSGQGPATNEKLFF.

V is TRBV27 and J is TRBJ1-6; possible D gene TRBD1, 6 bases. The germline V gene has CDR1 MNHEY and CDR2 SMNVEV (reference sequence). The CDR3 is made up of 15 amino acids. The ends were cut back, 3 bases at V and 5 bases at J, with 11 bases in the middle. CDR3 sequence reads: CASSFSRGNNSPLHF. The CDR3 nucleotides are TGTGCCAGCAGTTTTTCCAGGGGAAATAATTCACCCCTCCACTTT.

The chain is built from TRBV29-1 and TRBJ2-1; 13 bases match TRBD2. V dropped 4 bases and J dropped 9; count of bases not matched to a gene: 9. Germline CDR1 and CDR2: SQVTM and ANQGSEA. The CDR3 spans 15 residues. In nucleotides, the CDR3 is TGCAGCGTTGGGCGAACTAGCGGGGGGGCCTCTGAGCAGTTCTTC. Its translation: CSVGRTSGGASEQFF.

The chain combines TRBV6-5 with TRBJ1-1; maybe TRBD1 (5 bases). Trimming took 6 bases from V and 0 from J, leaving 14 bases between them. Germline loops: CDR1 MNHEY, CDR2 SVGAGI. The CDR3 is 15 residues long. CDR3 bases: TGTGCCAGCAGGCTTGGGGGGATGCTGAACACTGAAGCTTTCTTT. This gives the protein CASRLGGMLNTEAFF.

V usage is TRBV5-1 and J usage is TRBJ2-3, with D possibly TRBD2 on 6 matching bases. Trimming took 0 bases from V and 1 from J, leaving 9 bases between them. The germline gives CDR1 SGHRS, CDR2 YFSETQ. The CDR3 is 15 residues long. CDR3 region: CASSLAGVRTDTQYF. In DNA form, the CDR3 reads TGCGCCAGCAGCTTGGCGGGGGTCCGCACAGATACGCAGTATTTT. Drawing the rest from reference TRBV5-1 and TRBJ2-3, the complete variable domain is KAGVTQTPRYLIKTRGQQVTLSCSPISGHRSVSWYQQTPGQGLQFLFEYFSETQRNKGNFPGRFSGRQFSNSRSEMNVSTLELGDSALYLCASSLAGVRTDTQYFGPGTRLTVL.

The chain has TRBV18 and TRBJ1-1, with TRBD1 identical over 9 bases. CDR3 size: 16 residues. Per the germline V gene, CDR1 is KGHSH and CDR2 is LQKENI. V shed 6 bases, J shed 11 bases, and the junction held 19 bases outside the gene matches. CDR3 coding DNA: TGTGCCAGCTCTCAGACCGGGACAGGGTTGATAAGTATGGCTTTCTTT. Amino acids: CASSQTGTGLISMAFF.

The rearrangement joins TRBV6-5 to TRBJ1-1, with 7 bases aligning to TRBD1. CDR3 length: 14 residues. The germline gives CDR1 MNHEY, CDR2 SVGAGI. V shed 7 bases, J shed 1 base, and the junction held 6 bases outside the gene matches. This CDR3 is CASTSDRRNTEAFF. DNA of the CDR3: TGTGCCAGCACCTCGGACAGGAGGAACACTGAAGCTTTCTTT.

This clone has only a few counts. The rearrangement joins TRBV25-1 to TRBJ1-2; possibly TRBD1 for D (5 bases). The V end lost 6 bases, the J end lost 8 bases, and 19 bases lay between the germline ends. The CDR3 loop spans 14 amino acids. Germline V gene data show CDR1 as MGHDK and CDR2 as SYGVNS. CDR3 residues: CASSAWDVGGGYTF. The CDR3, as DNA: TGTGCCAGCAGCGCATGGGACGTCGGAGGGGGCTACACCTTC.

The gene calls are TRBV7-8 and TRBJ1-1, with D possibly TRBD1 on 5 matching bases. The germline V gene has CDR1 SGHVS and CDR2 FQNEAQ. This CDR3 contains 14 residues. The ends were cut back, 0 bases at V and 3 bases at J, with 8 bases in the middle. The CDR3 loop is CASSLADSHTEAFF. DNA of the CDR3: TGTGCCAGCAGCTTAGCTGACAGTCACACTGAAGCTTTCTTT.

The chain uses TRBV7-9 and TRBJ2-7; 8 positions match TRBD1. The CDR3 has 14 residues. From germline, CDR1 is SEHNR and CDR2 FQNEAQ (reference sequence). Unmatched junction bases numbered 3, after V lost 0 bases and J lost 5 bases. The DNA for the CDR3 is TGTGCCAGCAGCTTAGCGGACAGGGTCCACGAGCAGTACTTC. Its protein is CASSLADRVHEQYF.

This sequence joins TRBV5-1 and TRBJ2-1, with TRBD2 identical over 7 bases. The V gene's germline CDR1 is SGHRS and CDR2 YFSETQ. This CDR3 has 19 amino acids. V was clipped by 4 bases and J by 8 bases; unmatched bases: 24. CDR3 region: CASSEEPGGRAIGSDEQFF. The CDR3, as DNA: TGCGCCAGCAGCGAGGAGCCGGGGGGTAGAGCCATCGGTTCTGATGAGCAGTTCTTC.

This clone appeared a few times. The rearrangement uses TRBV6-5 and TRBJ2-7, with TRBD1 matching over 9 bases. The germline gives CDR1 MNHEY, CDR2 SVGAGI. The V segment lost 6 bases and the J segment 12 bases; nucleotides outside the gene matches: 9. This CDR3 is 12 amino acids long. The CDR3 loop reads CASRFRDRDTYV. The DNA for the CDR3 is TGTGCCAGCAGGTTCCGGGACAGGGATACGTACGTC.

The sample holds one count of this clone. The CDR3 sequence: CASSPPSGLGEQYF. The CDR3 nucleotides are TGCGCCAGCAGCCCCCCTAGCGGCTTGGGGGAGCAGTACTTC. V and J are TRBV5-1 and TRBJ2-7, with 7 bases fitting TRBD2. The CDR3 has 14 residues. V shed 4 bases, J shed 7 bases, and the junction held 11 bases outside the gene matches. Germline V gene data show CDR1 as SGHRS and CDR2 as YFSETQ.

The chain couples TRBV10-3 to TRBJ2-1; D is possibly TRBD2 (7 bases). V was clipped by 9 bases and J by 7 bases, with 19 bases between them. This CDR3 spans 14 amino acids. In germline, CDR1 is ENHRY, CDR2 SYGVKD. The CDR3 reads CAIEGGDTANEQFF. CDR3 DNA: TGTGCCATTGAAGGGGGGGACACTGCGAATGAGCAGTTCTTC.

This clone appeared a single time. This rearrangement joins TRBV7-8 to TRBJ1-1; D gene uncertain. In germline, CDR1 is SGHVS, CDR2 FQNEAQ. CDR3 length equals 15 residues. The V and J ends lost 1 base and 1 base respectively, with 10 bases between them. The CDR3 DNA follows: TGTGCCAGCAGCTTAGACACGGGAGCGAACACTGAAGCTTTCTTT. Translated, it gives CASSLDTGANTEAFF.